This T cell receptor beta chain was documented in a study of blood T cell repertoires in COVID-19. This CDR3 contains 16 residues. Germline lookup yields CDR1 SQVTM and CDR2 ANQGSEA. V was pared by 7 bases and J by 7 bases, with 26 bases between. The table came from immunoSEQ multiplex PCR; TCRdb's copy has only in-frame clones and leaves some out. The sample contains roughly 200,000 clones, 85% to 90% of which appear only once. Sample: PBMCs or T cells enriched from blood (not recorded which). The rearrangement joins TRBV29-1 to TRBJ2-1; D might be TRBD2 (6 bases). This sequence was found in a middle-aged man who had recovered from COVID-19. CDR3 bases: TGCAGCGCCCTCAGGCTAGCGAACAAAAAAGGGAATGAGCAGTTCTTC. This encodes CSALRLANKKGNEQFF.